These 24 T cell receptor beta chains were sequenced from one sample in a study of CD8 T cells in ankylosing spondylitis. No antigen has been assigned to these receptors. TCRdb re-called the 5' RACE reads with MiXCR, one entry per CDR3 protein. This sample has 750,000 to 850,000 distinct CDR3 sequences, with 12% found just once. Whole-study findings and limits: Seemingly distinctive of ankylosing spondylitis blood was a TCR beta motif formed by eight highly homologous variants.

Sequencing was performed on blood, either unsorted or a sorted T cell fraction (not recorded which). These receptors originate from a male donor with ankylosing spondylitis.

In this sample, this clonotype turned up a few times. The chain employs TRBV7-2 and TRBJ2-1; no reliable D call. The CDR3 sequence is 15 residues long. The germline V gene encodes CDR1 SGHTA and CDR2 FQGNSA. V lost 1 base and J 0 bases, leaving 7 bases between the germline ends. CDR3 in amino acids: CASSLVVVSYNEQFF. The CDR3 coding sequence is TGTGCCAGCAGCTTAGTCGTGGTCTCCTACAATGAGCAGTTCTTC. The complete variable domain, with remaining parts taken from reference TRBV7-2 and TRBJ2-1, reads GAGVSQSPSNKVTEKGKDVELRCDPISGHTALYWYRQSLGQGLEFLIYFQGNSAPDKSGLPSDRFSAERTGGSVSTLTIQRTQQEDSAVYLCASSLVVVSYNEQFFGPGTRLTVL.

The rearrangement uses TRBV12-3 or TRBV12-4 and TRBJ1-1, with 10 bases aligning to TRBD1. The V and J ends lost 6 bases and 2 bases, in that order; junction bases with no gene match: 12. The CDR3 contains 17 residues. The CDR3 spells CASSQTPGTGDNTEAFF. Here the CDR3 DNA reads TGTGCCAGCAGCCAAACGCCCGGGACAGGGGACAACACTGAAGCTTTCTTT.

This clonotype was counted a few times. This sequence joins TRBV5-1 and TRBJ2-1; tentatively, D is TRBD1 (5 bases). Deletions cut 0 bases from V and 5 bases from J, with 12 bases between. This CDR3 contains 15 residues. Germline V gene lookup returns CDR1 SGHRS and CDR2 YFSETQ. The CDR3 coding sequence is TGCGCCAGCAGCTTGGTCGGCAGGGTTAACAATGAGCAGTTCTTC. It translates to CASSLVGRVNNEQFF.

The chain employs TRBV7-2 and TRBJ2-7, with D possibly TRBD2 on 5 matching bases. Germline CDR1 SGHTA, CDR2 FQGNSA. The V gene lost 2 bases and the J gene lost 5 bases, with 13 bases spanning the gap. The CDR3 totals 14 residues. This CDR3 reads CASSLRLAEHEQYF. DNA for the CDR3: TGTGCCAGCAGCTTACGCCTAGCTGAGCACGAGCAGTACTTC.

The chain combines TRBV4-2 with TRBJ1-4; D gene uncertain. Trimming cost V 4 bases and J 7 bases, with 25 bases left between them. In germline, CDR1 is LGHNA, CDR2 YNFKEQ. This CDR3 contains 18 residues. The CDR3 bases are TGTGCCAGCAGCCCAGTCCCAAATTTTATCGTCTACGGTGAAAAACTGTTTTTT. The encoded protein is CASSPVPNFIVYGEKLFF.

This rearrangement joins TRBV7-2 to TRBJ2-3; TRBD2 matches at 7 bases. The CDR3 loop spans 16 amino acids. The junction had 10 bases not matched to a gene; V was cut back by 2 bases and J by 5 bases. Germline V gene sequence: CDR1 SGHTA, CDR2 FQGNSA. The CDR3 nucleotides are TGTGCCAGCAGCTTAAGACCGGCGGGAGTGGGAGATACGCAGTATTTT. Encoded protein: CASSLRPAGVGDTQYF.

The chain uses TRBV29-1 and TRBJ2-1; 8 bases agree with TRBD1. The CDR3 extends over 14 amino acids. V shed 6 bases and J 2 bases; nucleotides not matched to a gene: 6. CDR1 and CDR2 from the germline V gene are SQVTM and ANQGSEA. Here the CDR3 DNA reads TGCAGCGTCTCGGGCAGGGGGCCCTACAATGAGCAGTTCTTC. Translated: CSVSGRGPYNEQFF.

This clonotype has more than one count but fewer than ten. This chain links TRBV7-2 with TRBJ1-1; 7 nucleotides match TRBD1. The V segment lost 5 bases and the J segment 7 bases; nucleotides outside the gene matches: 13. The CDR3 loop spans 15 amino acids. Germline CDR1 SGHTA, CDR2 FQGNSA. Here the CDR3 reads CASSPIDREIGEAFF. The CDR3 DNA follows: TGTGCCAGCAGCCCTATTGACAGGGAAATTGGTGAAGCTTTCTTT.

There are a few counts of this clonotype. V usage is TRBV20-1 and J usage is TRBJ1-2; D is uncertain. V was clipped by 6 bases and J by 2 bases, with 7 bases between them. CDR1 and CDR2 (germline): DFQATT, SNEGSKA (reference sequence). The CDR3 runs 11 residues. The CDR3 sequence: CSAYRNYGYTF. The CDR3 coding sequence is TGCAGTGCCTACCGGAACTATGGCTACACCTTC.

The V call is TRBV7-9, the J call TRBJ1-1, with D perhaps matching TRBD1 (6 bases). Trimming stripped 2 bases from V and 4 bases from J, with 14 bases between. This CDR3 is 15 amino acids long. Germline-derived CDR1 and CDR2 are SEHNR and FQNEAQ (reference sequence). CDR3 DNA: TGTGCCAGCAGCTTAACCCGAGGGGGAGGCACTGAAGCTTTCTTT. It specifies CASSLTRGGGTEAFF.

The chain employs TRBV29-1 and TRBJ1-4; D gene ambiguous. V was cut by 5 bases and J by 8 bases, with 12 bases left in between. The germline V gene has CDR1 SQVTM and CDR2 ANQGSEA. The CDR3 sequence is 12 residues long. Here the CDR3 reads CSVSLGAEKLFF. CDR3 bases: TGCAGCGTTAGCTTGGGCGCAGAAAAACTGTTTTTT.

The chain links TRBV20-1 to TRBJ2-1; maybe TRBD1 (6 bases). This CDR3 contains 14 residues. CDR1 and CDR2 (germline): DFQATT, SNEGSKA (reference sequence). Trimming removed 3 bases at V and 6 bases at J, with 15 bases between. CDR3 sequence (DNA): TGCAGTGCTAGGGACAGTGGGACGGGCAATGAGCAGTTCTTC. Residues: CSARDSGTGNEQFF.

This clonotype was recorded a few times. The chain employs TRBV20-1 and TRBJ1-4; 7 nucleotides align to TRBD1. The CDR3 runs 13 residues. The germline CDR1 and CDR2 sequences are DFQATT and SNEGSKA (reference sequence). The J segment lost 4 bases and the V segment lost 6 bases, leaving 5 bases of the junction unmatched. The CDR3 DNA reads as TGCAGTGCGTACAGGGGATATAATGAAAAACTGTTTTTT. Its protein is CSAYRGYNEKLFF.

V and J are TRBV12-3 or TRBV12-4 and TRBJ2-7; 8 positions match TRBD2. The CDR3 runs to 16 residues. The trim removed 0 bases at V and 0 bases at J, leaving 4 bases unmatched. The CDR3 nucleotides read TGTGCCAGCAGTTTAGCGGCGCGGGGGGCCTCCTACGAGCAGTACTTC. Its translation is CASSLAARGASYEQYF.

This clonotype was picked up many times. The V and J genes are TRBV29-1 and TRBJ1-2, with 11 bases that match TRBD1. In germline, CDR1 is SQVTM, CDR2 ANQGSEA. This CDR3 contains 14 residues. The ends lost 6 bases at V and 1 base at J; junction bases unmatched: 4. The CDR3 sequence: CSVAGTGGNYGYTF. The DNA for the CDR3 is TGCAGCGTAGCCGGGACAGGGGGTAACTATGGCTACACCTTC.

This chain's CDR3 is CASSQDRETEAFF. CDR3 in DNA: TGTGCCAGCAGCCAAGACAGGGAGACTGAAGCTTTCTTT. The chain joins TRBV14 to TRBJ1-1; a weak D match, TRBD1 (5 bases). Trimming took 0 bases from V and 5 from J, leaving 7 bases between them. The CDR3 extends over 13 amino acids. Germline V gene data show CDR1 as SGHDN and CDR2 as FVKESK. The full variable domain, with the rest looked up from reference TRBV14 and TRBJ1-1, is EAGVTQFPSHSVIEKGQTVTLRCDPISGHDNLYWYRRVMGKEIKFLLHFVKESKQDESGMPNNRFLAERTGGTYSTLKVQPAELEDSGVYFCASSQDRETEAFFGQGTRLTVV.

Ten or more counts support this clonotype. The gene calls are TRBV25-1 and TRBJ1-4, with D perhaps TRBD1 (6 bases). Germline V gene sequence: CDR1 MGHDK, CDR2 SYGVNS. There are 16 residues in the CDR3. Trimming took off 0 bases at V and 7 bases at J, with 15 bases between the two ends. CDR3 DNA: TGTGCCAGCAGTGAATATCAACGGGGGCGAGGTGAAAAACTGTTTTTT. It yields the protein CASSEYQRGRGEKLFF.

This chain links TRBV7-3 with TRBJ2-1; a possible D gene is TRBD2 (6 bases). The CDR3 totals 13 residues. V was pared by 6 bases and J by 6 bases, with 12 bases between. Germline V gene data show CDR1 as SGHTA and CDR2 as FQGTGA. The CDR3 spells CASSGPGVNEQFF. The CDR3 nucleotides read TGTGCCAGCAGTGGACCGGGAGTCAATGAGCAGTTCTTC. The full variable domain, rest sourced from reference TRBV7-3 and TRBJ2-1, is GAGVSQTPSNKVTEKGKYVELRCDPISGHTALYWYRQSLGQGPEFLIYFQGTGAADDSGLPNDRFFAVRPEGSVSTLKIQRTERGDSAVYLCASSGPGVNEQFFGPGTRLTVL.

This clonotype has ten or more counts. CDR3: CASSFRTGKNEQYF. The CDR3 DNA sequence: TGTGCCAGCAGCTTCAGGACAGGGAAGAACGAGCAGTACTTC. The rearrangement uses TRBV7-2 and TRBJ2-7; 8 nucleotides align to TRBD1. The CDR3 spans 14 residues. Germline loops: CDR1 SGHTA, CDR2 FQGNSA. V shed 3 bases, J shed 5 bases, and the junction held 6 bases outside the gene matches.

This clonotype was observed once. The V and J genes are TRBV7-9 and TRBJ2-5; D remains ambiguous. V was cut by 4 bases and J by 2 bases, with 17 bases left in between. This CDR3 contains 16 residues. Germline CDR1 is SEHNR and CDR2 is FQNEAQ (reference sequence). CDR3 sequence (DNA): TGTGCCAGCAGCTCAAGGGTGACCTCGCGGCAAGAGACCCAGTACTTC. It encodes CASSSRVTSRQETQYF.

The chain links TRBV5-1 to TRBJ2-3; D unresolved. V lost 0 bases and J lost 10, with 15 bases in between. From germline, CDR1 is SGHRS and CDR2 YFSETQ. The CDR3 covers 14 residues. The CDR3 nucleotides are TGCGCCAGCAGCTTGGGTCCCGGGCAGGACCCGCAGTATTTT. This translates into CASSLGPGQDPQYF.

The rearrangement links TRBV6-5 to TRBJ1-1; D perhaps matches TRBD1 (6 bases). This CDR3 has 17 residues. CDR1 is MNHEY, CDR2 SVGAGI, per germline. The ends were cut back, 2 bases at V and 1 base at J, with 17 bases in the middle. CDR3 DNA sequence: TGTGCCAGCAGTTACGACCAAATACGGACAGCGAACACTGAAGCTTTCTTT. It codes for CASSYDQIRTANTEAFF.

This clonotype has more than one count but fewer than ten. The rearrangement links TRBV7-2 to TRBJ1-5; D remains ambiguous. The CDR3 is 14 amino acids. Trimming cost V 1 base and J 2 bases, with 6 bases left between them. The germline V gene has CDR1 SGHTA and CDR2 FQGNSA. CDR3 loop: CASSLEWGNQPQHF. CDR3 DNA sequence: TGTGCCAGCAGCTTAGAGTGGGGCAATCAGCCCCAGCATTTT.

The sample holds a few counts of this clonotype. The chain uses TRBV7-2 and TRBJ2-4; D is possibly TRBD1 or TRBD2 (5 bases each). Trimming left V 4 bases short and J 1 base short, with 11 bases between. Germline CDR1 SGHTA, CDR2 FQGNSA. CDR3 length equals 15 residues. CDR3 DNA sequence: TGTGCCAGCAGCTCCCAGTGGGGGGCCAAAAACATTCAGTACTTC. It specifies CASSSQWGAKNIQYF.